Listed here are 2 T cell receptor beta chains from one sample, sequenced in a study of identical twins. TCRdb re-called the 5' RACE reads through MiXCR, storing one row per CDR3 protein. This sample has hundreds of thousands of distinct CDR3 sequences, with around 12% found just once. This same sample was also part of a study on yellow fever vaccine responses in identical twins.

Sample: PBMCs. The receptors shown here come from a woman younger than 30 in good health.

This chain connects TRBV29-1 to TRBJ1-1, with D possibly being TRBD1 (5 bases). The CDR3 contains 12 residues. Germline loops: CDR1 SQVTM, CDR2 ANQGSEA. CDR3 sequence reads: CMTQGARAEAFF. CDR3 bases: TGCATGACCCAAGGGGCTAGAGCTGAAGCTTTCTTT.

The chain links TRBV7-6 to TRBJ2-7; 11 bases match TRBD2. V was clipped by 4 bases and J by 4 bases; unmatched bases: 12. Germline CDR1 is SGHVS and CDR2 is FNYEAQ. The CDR3 sequence is 17 residues long. The CDR3 reads CASSSWTSGPDSYEQYF. DNA of the CDR3: TGTGCCAGCAGCTCCTGGACTAGCGGGCCGGATTCTTACGAGCAGTACTTC.